These 5 T cell receptor beta chains were all obtained from the same sample, sequenced in a study of CD8+ T cells in alopecia areata. cDNA prepared by RNA extraction and subsequent reverse transcription served as the template for sequencing. The repertoire was sequenced with immunoSEQ multiplex PCR; TCRdb's copy has only in-frame clones and lacks some. In the table there are some 170,000 clones, about 72% of which are singletons. The material was CD8+ T cells sorted from blood, obtained at week 0. These TCRs come from a human donor with alopecia areata.

The rearrangement uses TRBV7-9 and TRBJ1-1; possible D gene TRBD1, 6 bases. The germline V gene has CDR1 SEHNR and CDR2 FQNEAQ (reference sequence). Trimming removed 5 bases at V and 11 bases at J, with 15 bases between. CDR3 length: 12 residues. DNA for the CDR3: TGTGCCAGCAGCCCCGGACAGTATGCGGCTTTCTTT. Its protein product is CASSPGQYAAFF.

V usage is TRBV13 and J usage is TRBJ2-7; a possible D gene is TRBD2 (5 bases). This CDR3 is built from 14 residues. Trimming took 2 bases from V and 3 from J, leaving 11 bases between them. Germline V gives CDR1 PRHDT, CDR2 FYEKMQ (reference sequence). CDR3 DNA: TGTGCCAGCAGCTTATCACCGGGAATCTACGAGCAGTACTTC. Its translation is CASSLSPGIYEQYF.

The V and J genes are TRBV29-1 and TRBJ2-2; D remains ambiguous. Between the trimmed V and J ends, which lost 8 bases and 6 bases, there was a span of 16 bases. The germline CDR1 and CDR2 sequences are SQVTM and ANQGSEA. The CDR3 consists of 13 residues. CDR3 nucleotides: TGCAGCACACCGGGTTTCGTCCCCGGGGAGCTGTTTTTT. This translates into CSTPGFVPGELFF.

CDR3 nucleotide sequence: TGTGCCAGCGGGGGAGGGCAGGGTAATCAGCCCCAGCATTTT. Its translation: CASGGGQGNQPQHF. The V call is TRBV9, the J call TRBJ1-5, with TRBD1 as a possible D gene (5 bases). The CDR3 is 14 residues long. V was clipped by 7 bases and J by 4 bases, with 15 bases between them. Germline V gene lookup returns CDR1 SGDLS and CDR2 YYNGEE.

The chain is built from TRBV7-2 and TRBJ1-2; 12 nucleotides match TRBD1. Germline lookup yields CDR1 SGHTA and CDR2 FQGNSA. Trimming cost V 0 bases and J 8 bases; bases outside gene matches: 4. The CDR3 spans 15 residues. CDR3 in DNA: TGTGCCAGCAGCTTAGCGGGACAGGGGGCTGACGGCTACACCTTC. This codes for CASSLAGQGADGYTF. Using reference TRBV7-2 and TRBJ1-2 for the parts outside the CDR3, the full variable domain is GAGVSQSPSNKVTEKGKDVELRCDPISGHTALYWYRQSLGQGLEFLIYFQGNSAPDKSGLPSDRFSAERTGGSVSTLTIQRTQQEDSAVYLCASSLAGQGADGYTFGSGTRLTVV.